These 22 T cell receptor beta chains share one sample of origin, sequenced in a study of blood T cell repertoires in COVID-19. TCRdb's table, derived via immunoSEQ multiplex PCR, lists solely in-frame clones and lacks some. The sample contains 150,000 to 200,000 clones, roughly 91% of which appear only once. The sequenced material came from peripheral blood. The source is a human donor in a cohort sampled during active COVID-19.

CDR3 residues: CASSKEEGQGEAFF. Written as DNA, the CDR3 is TGTGCCAGCAGCAAAGAAGAGGGACAGGGAGAAGCTTTCTTT. The rearrangement joins TRBV21-1 to TRBJ1-1; TRBD1, the D gene given by the table, was not confirmed from the DNA. TRBV21-1 is annotated as a pseudogene. This CDR3 is 14 amino acids long.

This chain links TRBV27 with TRBJ1-6, with TRBD1 matching over 7 bases. This CDR3 is built from 17 residues. The V gene end was trimmed by 6 bases and the J gene end by 7 bases; junction bases not matched to a gene: 15. The germline V gene encodes CDR1 MNHEY and CDR2 SMNVEV (reference sequence). The CDR3 region is CASSPGRGVARNSPLHF. In DNA form, the CDR3 reads TGTGCCAGCAGCCCAGGCAGGGGGGTGGCACGAAATTCACCCCTCCACTTT.

The rearrangement links TRBV4-2 to TRBJ2-7; no reliable D call. The CDR3 is made up of 14 amino acids. V lost 2 bases, J lost 4 bases, and 12 bases lay in between. CDR1 and CDR2 from the germline V gene are LGHNA and YNFKEQ. The CDR3 loop is CASSQQRGLYEQYF. The DNA of the CDR3 is TGTGCCAGCAGCCAACAGCGAGGTCTGTACGAGCAGTACTTC.

This chain uses TRBV5-1 with TRBJ1-1, with TRBD1 matching 8 bases. The CDR3 runs to 16 residues. Germline loops: CDR1 SGHRS, CDR2 YFSETQ. With V trimmed by 4 bases and J by 0 bases, 8 bases remained unmatched. The CDR3, as DNA: TGCGCCAGCAGCACCACCGGGACAGGCATGAACACTGAAGCTTTCTTT. Encoded protein: CASSTTGTGMNTEAFF.

The V gene is TRBV15, the J gene TRBJ2-3, with D perhaps TRBD2 (6 bases). Looked up from germline, CDR1 is LNHNV and CDR2 is YYDKDF (reference sequence). V lost 6 bases and J lost 2, with 18 bases in between. CDR3 length: 16 residues. In nucleotides, the CDR3 is TGTGCCACCAGAGATCATCGAGGGACTTACACAGATACGCAGTATTTT. This gives the protein CATRDHRGTYTDTQYF.

This clone occurred a few times. The chain employs TRBV5-5 and TRBJ1-1, with D possibly being TRBD1 (5 bases). Germline loops: CDR1 SGHKS, CDR2 YYEKEE (reference sequence). The CDR3 contains 15 residues. V lost 4 bases and J lost 4, with 17 bases in between. The CDR3 bases are TGTGCCAGCAGCCATGGGACGGGACTTGGCACTGAAGCTTTCTTT. Translated, it gives CASSHGTGLGTEAFF.

The V call is TRBV10-2, the J call TRBJ1-2; maybe TRBD1 (6 bases). Trimming cost V 9 bases and J 2 bases, with 10 bases left between them. CDR1 is WSHSY and CDR2 is SAAADI in the germline V gene. The CDR3 totals 12 residues. DNA for the CDR3: TGCGCCAGATGGACAGCGAACTATGGCTACACCTTC. Protein sequence: CARWTANYGYTF.

The V gene is TRBV28, the J gene TRBJ1-2, with D perhaps matching TRBD1 (5 bases). CDR1 and CDR2 (germline): MDHEN, SYDVKM. V lost 4 bases to trimming and J lost 0 bases, with 9 bases between them. The CDR3 sequence is 14 residues long. CDR3 protein: CASSWPTANYGYTF. CDR3 in DNA: TGTGCCAGCAGTTGGCCGACAGCTAACTATGGCTACACCTTC.

The V call is TRBV5-6, the J call TRBJ2-3; 10 bases map to TRBD2. The junction had 6 bases not matched to a gene; V was cut back by 5 bases and J by 6 bases. Germline V lookup: CDR1 SGHDT, CDR2 YYEEEE. There are 14 residues in the CDR3. This CDR3 reads CASSLPSGSDTQYF. The CDR3 region has the DNA TGTGCCAGCAGTCTGCCTAGCGGGAGTGATACGCAGTATTTT.

The chain couples TRBV27 to TRBJ1-6; D gene uncertain. With 7 bases removed from V and 5 bases from J, the gap between germline ends came to 12 bases. CDR1 MNHEY and CDR2 SMNVEV come from the germline V gene (reference sequence). The CDR3 length is 14 residues. Here the CDR3 reads CASTHFRDNSPLHF. The CDR3 nucleotides read TGTGCCAGCACCCACTTCCGCGATAATTCACCCCTCCACTTT.

The chain couples TRBV6-2 or TRBV6-3 to TRBJ2-3, with 11 positions matching TRBD2. V lost 2 bases, J lost 7 bases, and 11 bases stayed unmatched. Germline V CDR1 and CDR2: MNHEY, SVGEGT. This CDR3 comprises 17 residues. DNA of the CDR3: TGTGCCAGCAGTTACGAGACTAGCGGGAATAGGGGTCATACGCAGTATTTT. It codes for CASSYETSGNRGHTQYF.

The V gene is TRBV5-6, the J gene TRBJ1-1; 11 bases line up with TRBD1. The CDR3 length is 15 residues. Germline V gene lookup returns CDR1 SGHDT and CDR2 YYEEEE. V dropped 3 bases and J dropped 1; count of bases not matched to a gene: 2. The CDR3 sequence is CASSYGQGANTEAFF. The CDR3 bases are TGTGCCAGCAGCTACGGACAGGGGGCGAACACTGAAGCTTTCTTT.

V and J are TRBV9 and TRBJ2-5; TRBD2 matches at 9 bases. The CDR3 extends over 15 amino acids. V shed 6 bases and J 4 bases; nucleotides not matched to a gene: 10. CDR1 is SGDLS and CDR2 is YYNGEE in the germline V gene. The CDR3 here is CASTTAGGRTETQYF. CDR3 bases: TGTGCCAGCACCACGGCGGGGGGGCGGACAGAGACCCAGTACTTC.

The chain joins TRBV19 to TRBJ1-3, with TRBD1 matching over 8 bases. The trim removed 6 bases at V and 3 bases at J, leaving 7 bases unmatched. Germline V gene lookup returns CDR1 LNHDA and CDR2 SQIVND (reference sequence). The CDR3 has 15 amino acids. The CDR3 bases are TGTGCCAGTAGCCCAACCGGGACAGGTGGAAACACCATATATTTT. This codes for CASSPTGTGGNTIYF.

This sequence joins TRBV6-2 or TRBV6-3 and TRBJ2-7; D is perhaps TRBD2 (6 bases). This CDR3 comprises 12 residues. The V and J ends lost 4 bases and 2 bases respectively, with 6 bases between them. The germline V gene has CDR1 MNHEY and CDR2 SVGEGT. CDR3 in amino acids: CASSWRAYEQYF. CDR3 nucleotides: TGTGCCAGCAGTTGGAGGGCCTACGAGCAGTACTTC.

The rearrangement joins TRBV7-9 to TRBJ1-1, with 7 bases identical to TRBD1. Germline CDR1 reads SEHNR; CDR2 reads FQNEAQ (reference sequence). V was clipped by 4 bases and J by 2 bases; unmatched bases: 10. The CDR3 sequence is 16 residues long. CDR3: CASSSIPGTANTEAFF. CDR3 DNA: TGTGCCAGCAGCTCGATTCCCGGGACAGCTAACACTGAAGCTTTCTTT.

The chain uses TRBV7-6 and TRBJ1-5, with D possibly being TRBD1 (5 bases). This CDR3 is 15 amino acids long. Per the germline V gene, CDR1 is SGHVS and CDR2 is FNYEAQ. Trimming cost V 2 bases and J 6 bases, with 14 bases left between them. CDR3 DNA: TGTGCCAGCAGCTTATTTGCAGGGTCGAGTCAGCCCCAGCATTTT. It translates to CASSLFAGSSQPQHF.

V and J are TRBV7-2 and TRBJ2-7; D uncertain. The length of the CDR3 is 13 residues. From germline, CDR1 is SGHTA and CDR2 FQGNSA. Trimming cost V 5 bases and J 5 bases, with 13 bases left between them. CDR3 sequence: CASSPPGSHEQYF. CDR3 sequence (DNA): TGTGCCAGCAGCCCACCCGGGTCCCACGAGCAGTACTTC.

As to this clone: Additional DNA sequences in this sample encode the identical CDR3. The rearrangement joins TRBV6-2 or TRBV6-3 to TRBJ2-3, with no clear D. The germline gives CDR1 MNHEY, CDR2 SVGEGT. Trimming cost V 5 bases and J 3 bases, with 6 bases left between them. This CDR3 has 12 amino acids. CDR3 coding DNA: TGTGCCAGCAGTCAGTCGACAGATACGCAGTATTTT. This translates into CASSQSTDTQYF.

The rearrangement uses TRBV24-1 and TRBJ1-4; a possible D gene is TRBD1 (5 bases). V was shortened by 0 bases and J by 3 bases, with 19 bases between the two germline ends. This CDR3 has 19 residues. Germline V gene sequence: CDR1 KGHDR, CDR2 SFDVKD. This chain's CDR3 is CATSDLKGAHRRANEKLFF. DNA for the CDR3: TGTGCCACCAGTGATTTGAAAGGGGCCCATCGTCGAGCTAATGAAAAACTGTTTTTT.

The chain couples TRBV7-2 to TRBJ1-2, with D hard to call. The ends were cut back, 6 bases at V and 8 bases at J, with 10 bases in the middle. In germline, CDR1 is SGHTA, CDR2 FQGNSA. The CDR3 loop spans 11 amino acids. The CDR3 coding sequence is TGTGCCAGCAGTCGGGGTTACGGCTACACCTTC. Protein sequence: CASSRGYGYTF.

The chain has TRBV7-2 and TRBJ2-4, with a possible D match to TRBD1 (6 bases). This CDR3 is built from 13 residues. From germline, CDR1 is SGHTA and CDR2 FQGNSA. V was shortened by 2 bases and J by 5 bases, with 7 bases between the two germline ends. CDR3 sequence reads: CASSLNRENIQYF. DNA of the CDR3: TGTGCCAGCAGCTTAAACAGGGAAAACATTCAGTACTTC.